A selection of T cell receptor beta chains follows, all from one sample in a study of STAT3 mutations in large granular lymphocyte leukemia. Clones were read by immunoSEQ multiplex PCR, and TCRdb kept only the in-frame ones, dropping some. The table includes around 33,000 clones, roughly 80% detected once. The sequenced sample consisted of peripheral blood mononuclear cells. Receptors originate from a woman between 50 and 59 years old with T-cell large granular lymphocyte leukemia. Some clones in this sample may be carry-over from other donors' samples. Each CDR3 is given with its conserved first and last residue. The D gene is left open where the match is weak. A row's size may be missing; if present it is once, few, many or a size class.

j_gene | abundance | v_gene | d_gene | CDR3nt | CDR3aa
TRBJ1-1 | - | TRBV7-9 | - | TGTGCCAGCAGTCGACCTCTTGAAGCTTTCTTT | CASSRPLEAFF
TRBJ2-7 | - | TRBV7-9 | - | TGTGCCAGCACCCTGACGGACTACGAGCAGTACTTC | CASTLTDYEQYF
TRBJ1-4 | - | TRBV18 | TRBD1 | TGTGCCAGCTCCCAAGGACAGGGTAATGAAAAACTGTTTTTT | CASSQGQGNEKLFF
TRBJ1-5 | - | TRBV5-5 | - | TGTGCCAGCAGCTTGGTATCGGGCCCCAATCAGCCCCAGCATTTT | CASSLVSGPNQPQHF
TRBJ1-1 | - | TRBV5-6 | - | TGTGCCAGCAGCTTGGGACACTTAGACACTGAAGCTTTCTTT | CASSLGHLDTEAFF
TRBJ2-7 | - | TRBV7-9 | - | TGTGCCAGCAGCTTAATTGGGTTAGGGGCCTTATACGAGCAGTACTTC | CASSLIGLGALYEQYF
TRBJ2-5 | - | TRBV30 | - | TGTGCCTGGAGCTACCGGGACCCCGGACAAAAGACCCAGTACTTC | CAWSYRDPGQKTQYF
TRBJ2-5 | - | TRBV7-2 | TRBD2 | TGTGCCAGCAGCATAGCGGGAGGGGGAGAGACCCAGTACTTC | CASSIAGGGETQYF
TRBJ1-4 | once | TRBV19 | - | TGTGCCAGCTGGGGCGGACACTTTAATGAAAAACTGTTTTTT | CASWGGHFNEKLFF
TRBJ2-3 | - | TRBV7-2 | - | TGTGCCAGCAGCCCTAGCGACAGCACAGATACGCAGTATTTT | CASSPSDSTDTQYF
TRBJ1-5 | - | TRBV18 | TRBD1 | TGTGCCAGCCGACAGGGTTTGGATCAGCCCCAGCATTTT | CASRQGLDQPQHF
TRBJ2-2 | few | TRBV9 | TRBD1 | TGTGCCAGCAGCCCTCGCCCGGGACAGGGGGCGGCCGGGGAGCTGTTTTTT | CASSPRPGQGAAGELFF
TRBJ1-1 | - | TRBV18 | TRBD1 | TGTGCCAGCTCACCCGGACAGGGTTCGAACACTGAAGCTTTCTTT | CASSPGQGSNTEAFF
TRBJ2-1 | - | TRBV4-1 | TRBD2 | TGCGCCAGCAGCCAAGATCCTAGCGGGCGTTACAATGAGCAGTTCTTC | CASSQDPSGRYNEQFF
TRBJ2-7 | - | TRBV30 | TRBD1 | TGTGCCTGGGGTACAGGGGCAGGGTACGAGCAGTACTTC | CAWGTGAGYEQYF
TRBJ2-3 | - | TRBV5-6 | - | TGTGCCAGCAGCTTATTAATGACTGGTCTCACAGATACGCAGTATTTT | CASSLLMTGLTDTQYF
TRBJ2-7 | - | TRBV29-1 | TRBD2 | TGCAGCGTTAAGACTAGCGGCTACGAGCAGTACTTC | CSVKTSGYEQYF
TRBJ1-2 | few | TRBV5-4 | - | TGTGCCAGCAGCCCGCAGGGTGACTATGGCTACACCTTC | CASSPQGDYGYTF
TRBJ1-1 | - | TRBV28 | - | TGTGCCAGCAGTTTATATCAGGACATGAACACTGAAGCTTTCTTT | CASSLYQDMNTEAFF
TRBJ1-5 | - | TRBV6-6 | - | TGTGCCAGCAGCCTAGGGGAAGCGCCCCAGCATTTT | CASSLGEAPQHF
TRBJ2-2 | - | TRBV6-5 | - | TGTGCCAGCAGTCCCAGTGGCACCGGGGAGCTGTTTTTT | CASSPSGTGELFF
TRBJ1-2 | - | TRBV7-2 | - | TGTGCCAGCAGCTTGGCCGGGGATGGCTACACCTTC | CASSLAGDGYTF
TRBJ2-5 | - | TRBV7-2 | - | TGTGCCAGCAGCTTAGCAGGGCGAAATCAGTACTTC | CASSLAGRNQYF
TRBJ2-3 | - | TRBV12-5 | TRBD1 | TGTGCTAGTGGTTTGCTCATGACAGGGGCAGATACGCAGTATTTT | CASGLLMTGADTQYF
TRBJ1-3 | - | TRBV18 | - | TGTGCCAGCTCGGGGGACTTTTTCTCTGGAAACACCATATATTTT | CASSGDFFSGNTIYF
TRBJ1-1 | - | TRBV5-1 | TRBD1 | TGCGCCAGCAGCCGTACCGGGACAGAGAACACTGAAGCTTTCTTT | CASSRTGTENTEAFF
TRBJ1-2 | - | TRBV5-6 | - | TGTGCCAGCAGCTTGGGGCCCTCGGGGGGCTATGGCTACACCTTC | CASSLGPSGGYGYTF
TRBJ1-5 | - | TRBV30 | TRBD1 | TGTGCCTGGAGGCCGGGACAGGGAGGTCTGAGCAATCAGCCCCAGCATTTT | CAWRPGQGGLSNQPQHF
TRBJ1-1 | - | TRBV5-4 | TRBD1 | TGTGCCAGCAGCCGCCCCGGGACAGGGGCTCTCCTGAACACTGAAGCTTTCTTT | CASSRPGTGALLNTEAFF
TRBJ2-3 | - | TRBV6-4 | TRBD1 | TGTGCCAGCGGCACAGGGGGCTTTAGAACAGATACGCAGTATTTT | CASGTGGFRTDTQYF
TRBJ1-1 | - | TRBV18 | - | TGTGCCAGCTCCAGAAGCCGGGACGATGAAGCTTTCTTT | CASSRSRDDEAFF
TRBJ2-5 | - | TRBV6-6 | - | TGTGCCAGCAGTTACTCTTCAGAGACCCAGTACTTC | CASSYSSETQYF
TRBJ2-1 | - | TRBV29-1 | TRBD2 | TGCAGCGTTGCTTTCGGGAGGAGGCCCAATGAGCAGTTCTTC | CSVAFGRRPNEQFF
TRBJ2-3 | - | TRBV29-1 | - | TGCAGCTCCAGGTCAGGGGCAGATACGCAGTATTTT | CSSRSGADTQYF
TRBJ2-7 | - | TRBV7-9 | - | TGTGCCAGCAGCTTAGCTGGGGGCCTTCAGTGGCAGTACTTC | CASSLAGGLQWQYF
TRBJ2-7 | - | TRBV13 | TRBD1 | TGTGCCAGCACCTTGAGAGGCGGACAGGGGGCATCCGAGCAGTACTTC | CASTLRGGQGASEQYF
TRBJ2-2 | - | TRBV6-5 | - | TGTGCCAGCAGTTATGGGCGATTCACCGGGGAGCTGTTTTTT | CASSYGRFTGELFF
TRBJ2-7 | few | TRBV5-1 | TRBD1 | TGCGCCAGCAGCCCTCGACAGGGGGGTCACGAGCAGTACTTC | CASSPRQGGHEQYF
TRBJ1-5 | few | TRBV18 | - | TGTGCCAGCTCACCGGGGGCGAACTATCAGCCCCAGCATTTT | CASSPGANYQPQHF
TRBJ1-1 | - | TRBV5-1 | - | TGCGCCAGCAGCCGGGAGGGGGGGACTGAAGCTTTCTTT | CASSREGGTEAFF
TRBJ1-4 | - | TRBV29-1 | TRBD1 | TGCAGCGTGGGCACAGGGGCGAGGGCTAATGAAAAACTGTTTTTT | CSVGTGARANEKLFF
TRBJ1-2 | few | TRBV27 | - | TGTGCCAGCAGATCATATACGGGACTCACGACCTCCTTC | CASRSYTGLTTSF
TRBJ1-5 | - | TRBV12-5 | - | TGTGCTAGTGGTTTGGGAGATAGCAATCAGCCCCAGCATTTT | CASGLGDSNQPQHF
TRBJ1-2 | - | TRBV6-6 | - | TGTGCCAGCAGTGCGACGCTCAACTATGGCTACACCTTC | CASSATLNYGYTF
TRBJ1-1 | - | TRBV10-3 | - | TGTGCCTCCGGGGATGGTGAAGCTTTCTTT | CASGDGEAFF
TRBJ2-7 | few | TRBV27 | TRBD2 | TGTGCCACCCCCGGGACTAGCGGGACTCGAGAGCAGTACTTC | CATPGTSGTREQYF
TRBJ1-3 | - | TRBV5-1 | - | TGCGCCAGCAGCCCACCGCCCTACAGAGCCTCTGGAAACACCATATATTTT | CASSPPPYRASGNTIYF
TRBJ1-5 | - | TRBV9 | - | TGTGCCAGCAGCAGACTTGACGGGAATCAGCCCCAGCATTTT | CASSRLDGNQPQHF
TRBJ1-2 | - | TRBV5-1 | - | TGCGCCAGCAGCTTCTCCAGGGATGGCTACACCTTC | CASSFSRDGYTF
TRBJ2-7 | - | TRBV5-1 | TRBD2 | TGCGCCAGCAGCTTGCCGACTAGCACCGACGAGCAGTACTTC | CASSLPTSTDEQYF